This T cell receptor (beta chain) derives from a study of cytomegalovirus exposure and HLA in healthy donors. As concerns this clone: The target antigen is unknown.

CDR1 and CDR2 from the germline V gene are MNHEY and SVGAGI. V trimming: 7 bases; J trimming: 5 bases; junction bases outside the gene matches: 12. CDR3 size: 15 residues. Study results and caveats: Highest at DRB1 and lowest at HLA-C, TCR association rates differed among HLA loci in a later analysis.

PCR employed 60 Vbeta and 13 Jbeta primers. The data were produced by immunoSEQ multiplex PCR, yet TCRdb's version contains in-frame clones alone and is incomplete. The data show approximately 85,000 clones, about four fifths seen once. Source material: PBMCs. The chain carries TRBV6-5 and TRBJ2-7; 9 nucleotides line up with TRBD2. The receptor was derived from a man aged 30 to 45 in good health and CMV-seronegative. The CDR3: CASKTLAGPTHEQYF. The CDR3 region has the DNA TGTGCCAGCAAAACCCTAGCGGGACCCACCCACGAGCAGTACTTC.